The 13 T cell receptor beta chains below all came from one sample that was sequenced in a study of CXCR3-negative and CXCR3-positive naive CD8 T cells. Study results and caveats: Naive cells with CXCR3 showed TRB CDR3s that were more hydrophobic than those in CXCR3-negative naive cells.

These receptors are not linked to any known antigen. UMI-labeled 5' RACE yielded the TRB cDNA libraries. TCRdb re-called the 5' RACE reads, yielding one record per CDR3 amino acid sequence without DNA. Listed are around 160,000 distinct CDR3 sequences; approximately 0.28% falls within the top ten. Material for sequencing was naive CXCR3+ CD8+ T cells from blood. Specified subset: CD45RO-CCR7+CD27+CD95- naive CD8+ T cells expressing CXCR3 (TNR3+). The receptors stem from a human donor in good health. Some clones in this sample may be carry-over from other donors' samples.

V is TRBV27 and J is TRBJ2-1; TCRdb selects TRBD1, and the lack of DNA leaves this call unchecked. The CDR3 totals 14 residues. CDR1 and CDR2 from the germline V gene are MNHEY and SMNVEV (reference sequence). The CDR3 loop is CASTPDLGKREQFF.

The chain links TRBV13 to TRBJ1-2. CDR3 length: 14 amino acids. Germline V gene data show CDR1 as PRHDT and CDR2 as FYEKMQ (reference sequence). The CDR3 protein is CASSLGAGTYGYTF.

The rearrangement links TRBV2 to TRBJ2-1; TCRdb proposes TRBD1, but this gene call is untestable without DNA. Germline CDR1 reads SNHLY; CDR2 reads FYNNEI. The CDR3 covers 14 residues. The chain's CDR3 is CASTSAGEDNEQFF.

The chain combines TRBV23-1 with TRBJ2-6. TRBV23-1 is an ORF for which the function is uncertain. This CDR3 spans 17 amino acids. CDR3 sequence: CASDERRTSSGANVLTF.

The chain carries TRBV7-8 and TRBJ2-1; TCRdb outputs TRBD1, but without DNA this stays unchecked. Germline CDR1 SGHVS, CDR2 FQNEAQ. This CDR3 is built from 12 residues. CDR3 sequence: CASSFTGLEQFF. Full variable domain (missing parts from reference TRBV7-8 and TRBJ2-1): GAGVSQSPRYKVAKRGQDVALRCDPISGHVSLFWYQQALGQGPEFLTYFQNEAQLDKSGLPSDRFFAERPEGSVSTLKIQRTQQEDSAVYLCASSFTGLEQFFGPGTRLTVL.

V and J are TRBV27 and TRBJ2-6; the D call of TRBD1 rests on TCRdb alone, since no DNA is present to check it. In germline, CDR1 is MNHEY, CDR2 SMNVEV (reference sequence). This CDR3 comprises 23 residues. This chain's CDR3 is CASSSWTGGLGTSGSTGANVLTF.

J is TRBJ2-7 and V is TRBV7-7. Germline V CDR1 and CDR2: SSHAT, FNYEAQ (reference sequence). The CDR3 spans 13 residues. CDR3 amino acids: CASSLWDGYEQYF.

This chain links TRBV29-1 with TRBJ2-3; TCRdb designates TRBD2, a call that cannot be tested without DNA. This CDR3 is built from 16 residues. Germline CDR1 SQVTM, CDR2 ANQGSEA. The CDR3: CSVDGTSGRVTDTQYF.

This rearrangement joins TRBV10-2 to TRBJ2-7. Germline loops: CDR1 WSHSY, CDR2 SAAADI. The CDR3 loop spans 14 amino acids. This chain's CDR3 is CASSEVGGFDEQYF.

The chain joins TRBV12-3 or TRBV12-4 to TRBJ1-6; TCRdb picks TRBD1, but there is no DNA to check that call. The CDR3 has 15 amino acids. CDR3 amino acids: CASSHSGTSVSPLHF.

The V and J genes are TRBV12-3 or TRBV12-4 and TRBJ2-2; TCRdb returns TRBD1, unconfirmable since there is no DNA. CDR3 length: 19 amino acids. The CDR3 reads CASSLGKGRGTIATGELFF.

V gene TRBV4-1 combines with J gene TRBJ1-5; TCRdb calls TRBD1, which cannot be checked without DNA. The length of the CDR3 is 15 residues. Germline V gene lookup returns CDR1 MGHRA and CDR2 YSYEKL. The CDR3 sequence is CASSLRDLSNQPQHF.

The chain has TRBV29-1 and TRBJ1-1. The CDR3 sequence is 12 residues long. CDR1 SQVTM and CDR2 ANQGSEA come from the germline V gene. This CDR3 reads CSVEGQASGAFF.